This TCR beta chain was captured by sequencing in a study of blood T cell repertoires in COVID-19. The repertoire was sequenced with immunoSEQ multiplex PCR; TCRdb's copy has only in-frame clones and lacks some. The data hold roughly 220,000 clones, with roughly 80% observed a single time. The CDR3 loop spans 15 amino acids. The V segment lost 1 base and the J segment 5 bases; nucleotides outside the gene matches: 4. From germline, CDR1 is SNHLY and CDR2 FYNNEI. The gene calls are TRBV2 and TRBJ2-5; TRBD2 matches 10 bases. Sequencing used peripheral blood. The sequence derives from an elderly woman with COVID-19, enrolled during active disease. The DNA for the CDR3 is TGTGCCAGCAGTGAAGTTCGGGGACTAGCGGAGACCCAGTACTTC. This codes for CASSEVRGLAETQYF.